The clone carrying this T cell receptor (beta chain) was seen repeatedly, ten times or more. As yet, its antigen is unknown. Using RNA transcripts as the source, TCR beta CDR3 regions were amplified. The HTBI primer set was used in a first-round RT-PCR of the TCR CDR3. TCRdb re-called the multiplex PCR reads through MiXCR, storing one row per CDR3 protein. The repertoire includes approximately 380,000 distinct CDR3 sequences, 11% to 15% of them detected once, and over 25% sits in the top ten. These data come from a study of T cells in Graves' hyperthyroidism and ophthalmopathy. 10 ml of fresh peripheral blood supplied the PBMCs. CDR3 size: 13 residues. V was clipped by 5 bases and J by 1 base, with 8 bases between them. In germline, CDR1 is MNHGY, CDR2 SAAAGT. Study-level results: Researchers found most expanded thyroid clonotypes above 0.001 in blood as well.

V is TRBV6-8 and J is TRBJ1-1; weak D call: TRBD1 (6 bases). The sequencing sample was made of blood. The receptor comes from a man aged 50 to 59 with Graves' ophthalmopathy. The CDR3 loop is CASSRGQNTEAFF. The CDR3 region has the DNA TGTGCCAGCAGTCGGGGACAGAACACTGAAGCTTTCTTT.